The 26 T cell receptor beta chains reported below all come from one sample, sequenced in a study of T-cell memory formation after mild COVID-19. TCRdb independently ran MiXCR on the 5' RACE reads; one entry per CDR3 protein. This sample has about 350,000 distinct CDR3 sequences; roughly 13% occur once, and the top ten carry 22%. Material: PBMCs or a T cell subset sorted from them (not recorded which). The source of these receptors is a man between 18 and 29 years old who had mild COVID-19 (a few samples of this study predate the infection). Cell type and time point are not known.

V and J are TRBV4-3 and TRBJ2-6; D is uncertain. The CDR3 is 16 residues long. The V end lost 0 bases, the J end lost 2 bases, and 8 bases lay between the germline ends. Germline lookup yields CDR1 LGHNA and CDR2 YSLEER. DNA for the CDR3: TGCGCCAGCAGCCAAGATCCGGGCCCTGGGGCCAACGTCCTGACTTTC. It encodes CASSQDPGPGANVLTF.

The chain recombines TRBV27 with TRBJ2-3, with D tentatively TRBD1 (6 bases). The CDR3 sequence is 16 residues long. Deletions cut 5 bases from V and 2 bases from J, with 17 bases between. Germline V gene lookup returns CDR1 MNHEY and CDR2 SMNVEV (reference sequence). The CDR3, as DNA: TGTGCCAGCAGTACAATTCCGGGACACCACACAGATACGCAGTATTTT. This codes for CASSTIPGHHTDTQYF.

This clonotype was seen repeatedly, ten times or more. The rearrangement uses TRBV20-1 and TRBJ2-5, with D tentatively TRBD1 (6 bases). The CDR3 runs 16 residues. CDR1 is DFQATT and CDR2 is SNEGSKA in the germline V gene (reference sequence). V lost 5 bases and J 2 bases, leaving 21 bases between the germline ends. The CDR3: CSALPARGHRQETQYF. CDR3 DNA: TGCAGTGCTCTACCAGCCAGGGGCCACAGACAAGAGACCCAGTACTTC.

The chain uses TRBV4-3 and TRBJ1-6; TRBD1 aligns across 7 bases. The CDR3 contains 16 residues. V lost 3 bases and J lost 9; bases outside the gene matches: 11. The V gene's germline CDR1 is LGHNA and CDR2 YSLEER. For the CDR3, the DNA is TGCGCCAGCAGCCACCGTGGACAGGCCAGGAGTTCACCCCTCCACTTT. Translated: CASSHRGQARSSPLHF.

This clonotype has a single count. This clone may be a read error of a much larger clone one base away. The V call is TRBV5-1, the J call TRBJ2-1; D might be TRBD2 (6 bases). Germline-derived CDR1 and CDR2 are SGHRS and YFSETQ. Trimming left V 3 bases short and J 12 bases short, with 19 bases between. The CDR3 loop spans 14 amino acids. The CDR3 spells CASSSSGLVGGQFF. CDR3 DNA sequence: TGCGCCAGCAGCTCATCGGGACTTGTGGGTGGGCAGTTCTTC.

The V gene is TRBV4-3, the J gene TRBJ2-5, with D maybe TRBD1 (6 bases). CDR1 is LGHNA, CDR2 YSLEER, per germline. The CDR3 has 13 residues. The V end lost 8 bases, the J end lost 7 bases, and 17 bases lay between the germline ends. CDR3 in DNA: TGCGCCAGCGGTGAACGGGACATTGGGACCCAGTACTTC. Amino acid sequence: CASGERDIGTQYF.

The chain couples TRBV7-9 to TRBJ1-2; D is unclear. There are 12 residues in the CDR3. Germline loops: CDR1 SEHNR, CDR2 FQNEAQ (reference sequence). V shed 2 bases and J shed 8 bases, with 9 bases lying between them. The CDR3, as DNA: TGTGCCAGCAGCTTACGAGGGAGGGGCTACACCTTC. This gives the protein CASSLRGRGYTF.

The V gene is TRBV4-2, the J gene TRBJ2-2; D is unclear. V was cut by 3 bases and J by 5 bases, with 4 bases left in between. The CDR3 runs to 12 residues. Looked up from germline, CDR1 is LGHNA and CDR2 is YNFKEQ. The CDR3: CASSHRTGELFF. The CDR3 coding sequence is TGTGCCAGCAGCCACCGAACCGGGGAGCTGTTTTTT.

The rearrangement uses TRBV20-1 and TRBJ2-7; D gene ambiguous. Germline lookup yields CDR1 DFQATT and CDR2 SNEGSKA (reference sequence). Trimming removed 0 bases from V and 0 bases from J, with 9 bases in between. The CDR3 is 14 residues long. The CDR3 nucleotides are TGCAGTGCTAGAGATCGCCCGTTCTCCTACGAGCAGTACTTC. This translates into CSARDRPFSYEQYF.

The chain has TRBV7-2 and TRBJ2-7, with 7 bases identical to TRBD1. The CDR3 has 16 residues. The ends lost 5 bases at V and 3 bases at J; junction bases unmatched: 13. Germline CDR1 and CDR2: SGHTA and FQGNSA. CDR3 DNA: TGTGCCAGCAGCCGCCTGAAGGGGCAGGGGGTCTACGAGCAGTACTTC. Translating it yields CASSRLKGQGVYEQYF.

This clonotype was counted a few times. The V gene is TRBV7-9, the J gene TRBJ1-5, with D perhaps matching TRBD1 (5 bases). From germline, CDR1 is SEHNR and CDR2 FQNEAQ (reference sequence). Trimming removed 5 bases at V and 3 bases at J, with 14 bases between. This CDR3 comprises 15 residues. Here the CDR3 DNA reads TGTGCCAGCAGCAGTGGGCAGGGCGTCAATCAGCCCCAGCATTTT. Encoded protein: CASSSGQGVNQPQHF.

The sample holds many counts of this clonotype. This chain links TRBV5-1 with TRBJ2-3; D may match TRBD1 or TRBD2 (6 bases each). V was shortened by 2 bases and J by 1 base, with 11 bases between the two germline ends. Germline V lookup: CDR1 SGHRS, CDR2 YFSETQ. This CDR3 contains 15 residues. The CDR3 DNA is TGCGCCAGCAGCTTTACAGGGACTGGCACAGATACGCAGTATTTT. Its protein product is CASSFTGTGTDTQYF.

This clonotype has a count of ten or more. The chain combines TRBV11-1 with TRBJ2-1; 7 positions agree with TRBD2. CDR1 is SGHAT, CDR2 FQDESV, per germline (reference sequence). V gave up 5 bases and J gave up 2 bases; unmatched junction bases: 6. The length of the CDR3 is 15 residues. In DNA, the CDR3 is TGTGCCAGCAGCGCCCCCGGGACTACCTACAATGAGCAGTTCTTC. Translation: CASSAPGTTYNEQFF.

Ten or more counts support this clonotype. The V call is TRBV6-6, the J call TRBJ2-3; perhaps TRBD2 as D (5 bases). The CDR3 consists of 16 residues. V shed 5 bases and J shed 2 bases, with 17 bases lying between them. Germline V CDR1 and CDR2: MNHNY, SVGAGI (reference sequence). The DNA for the CDR3 is TGTGCCAGCAGTCCCTCCGTTTTCGGGGACACAGATACGCAGTATTTT. Residues: CASSPSVFGDTDTQYF.

J is TRBJ2-5 and V is TRBV12-3 or TRBV12-4; D tentatively reads TRBD1 or TRBD2 (5 bases each). The CDR3 contains 14 residues. The ends were cut back, 2 bases at V and 4 bases at J, with 11 bases in the middle. The CDR3 reads CASSLRGDRETQYF. CDR3 sequence (DNA): TGTGCCAGCAGTTTACGGGGCGACCGAGAGACCCAGTACTTC.

This clonotype was detected only a few times. V gene TRBV20-1 combines with J gene TRBJ1-6, with 7 bases that match TRBD1. The V and J ends lost 4 bases and 8 bases, in that order; junction bases with no gene match: 2. The CDR3 is 12 amino acids. CDR1 and CDR2 (germline): DFQATT, SNEGSKA (reference sequence). CDR3 protein: CSATTGDSPLHF. The CDR3 bases are TGCAGTGCTACCACAGGGGATTCACCCCTCCACTTT.

The sample holds a few counts of this clonotype. The chain recombines TRBV10-2 with TRBJ2-5; D unresolved. V lost 3 bases to trimming and J lost 4 bases, with 15 bases between them. The germline CDR1 and CDR2 sequences are WSHSY and SAAADI. CDR3 length: 15 residues. The CDR3 DNA follows: TGCGCCAGCAGTGACTCGAATCGGATGGGAGAGACCCAGTACTTC. This sequence encodes CASSDSNRMGETQYF.

The chain has TRBV28 and TRBJ2-7, with a possible D match to TRBD1 (5 bases). The CDR3 extends over 13 amino acids. Looked up from germline, CDR1 is MDHEN and CDR2 is SYDVKM. Trimming took 5 bases from V and 6 from J, leaving 14 bases between them. CDR3: CASSDASGFEQYV. CDR3 DNA sequence: TGTGCCAGCAGTGACGCATCAGGGTTCGAGCAGTACGTC.

V and J are TRBV10-3 and TRBJ1-2; D is uncertain. The CDR3 runs to 17 residues. Germline CDR1 is ENHRY and CDR2 is SYGVKD. V shed 11 bases and J shed 1 base, with 26 bases lying between them. The CDR3 here is CASPPPSYRDFNYGYTF. DNA for the CDR3: TGTGCCTCCCCCCCTCCTTCTTACAGAGATTTTAACTATGGCTACACCTTC.

This clonotype has ten or more counts. This chain links TRBV4-1 with TRBJ1-3, with a weak D call TRBD1 (6 bases). This CDR3 has 15 residues. CDR1 is MGHRA and CDR2 is YSYEKL in the germline V gene. Deletions cut 5 bases from V and 2 bases from J, with 13 bases between. CDR3 residues: CASSDNRVPGNTIYF. CDR3 in DNA: TGCGCCAGCAGCGATAACAGGGTACCTGGAAACACCATATATTTT.

This clonotype occurred many times. This rearrangement joins TRBV7-6 to TRBJ2-3; maybe TRBD2 (6 bases). The CDR3 runs to 15 residues. The germline CDR1 and CDR2 sequences are SGHVS and FNYEAQ. V was clipped by 6 bases and J by 4 bases, with 17 bases between them. The CDR3 here is CASSRKAGYADTQYF. CDR3 DNA: TGTGCCAGCAGTCGCAAGGCGGGGTACGCAGATACGCAGTATTTT.

This clonotype was observed a handful of times. The genes are TRBV7-9 and TRBJ2-4; D remains unclear. CDR1 SEHNR and CDR2 FQNEAQ come from the germline V gene (reference sequence). V lost 5 bases to trimming and J lost 2 bases, with 4 bases between them. This CDR3 region has 12 residues. The CDR3 protein is CASSGTKNIQYF. The DNA for the CDR3 is TGTGCCAGCAGCGGCACCAAAAACATTCAGTACTTC.

The gene calls are TRBV5-6 and TRBJ1-6; D not resolved. Germline assignment: CDR1 SGHDT and CDR2 YYEEEE. V was trimmed by 4 bases and J by 3 bases, leaving 5 bases between them. The CDR3 has 13 amino acids. The CDR3 DNA reads TGTGCCAGCAGCCCCCTCTATAATTCACCCCTCCACTTT. This gives the protein CASSPLYNSPLHF.

In its sample, this clonotype was seen a few times. The V call is TRBV6-5, the J call TRBJ1-6, with a possible D match to TRBD1 (5 bases). The length of the CDR3 is 13 residues. V was pared by 6 bases and J by 8 bases, with 11 bases between. CDR1 MNHEY and CDR2 SVGAGI come from the germline V gene. In DNA, the CDR3 is TGTGCCAGCAGCCCCACAGGTTATTCACCCCTCCACTTT. Its translation is CASSPTGYSPLHF.

This clonotype was seen at least ten times. V and J are TRBV2 and TRBJ2-4; TRBD1 is a possible D gene (6 bases). In germline, CDR1 is SNHLY, CDR2 FYNNEI. The CDR3 contains 12 residues. Deletions cut 3 bases from V and 6 bases from J, with 6 bases between. The CDR3 sequence is CASSEDRNIQYF. The CDR3 nucleotides are TGTGCCAGCAGTGAGGACAGAAACATTCAGTACTTC.

A few counts support this clonotype. The genes are TRBV25-1 and TRBJ2-5; D gene unclear. The germline V gene has CDR1 MGHDK and CDR2 SYGVNS. This CDR3 comprises 14 residues. V was trimmed by 0 bases and J by 7 bases, leaving 12 bases between them. Here the CDR3 reads CASSEYRRSPTQYF. In DNA form, the CDR3 reads TGTGCCAGCAGTGAATATCGGCGGTCCCCGACCCAGTACTTC.